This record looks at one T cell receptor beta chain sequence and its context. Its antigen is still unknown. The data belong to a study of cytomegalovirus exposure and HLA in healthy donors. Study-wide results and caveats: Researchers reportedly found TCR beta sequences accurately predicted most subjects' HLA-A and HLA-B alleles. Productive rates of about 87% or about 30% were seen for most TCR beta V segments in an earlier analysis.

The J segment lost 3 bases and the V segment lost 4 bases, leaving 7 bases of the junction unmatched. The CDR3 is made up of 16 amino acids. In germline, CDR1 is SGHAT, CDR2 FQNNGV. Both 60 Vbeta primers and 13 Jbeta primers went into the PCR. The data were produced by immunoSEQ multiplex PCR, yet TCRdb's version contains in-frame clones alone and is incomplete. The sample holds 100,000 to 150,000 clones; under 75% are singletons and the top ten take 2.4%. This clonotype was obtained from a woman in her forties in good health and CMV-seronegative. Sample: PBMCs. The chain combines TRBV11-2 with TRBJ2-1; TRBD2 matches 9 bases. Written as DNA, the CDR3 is TGTGCCAGCAGCTCCGCTGCTAGCGGGGTCTACAATGAGCAGTTCTTC. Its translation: CASSSAASGVYNEQFF.